This T cell receptor (beta chain) derives from a study of monozygotic twins with inflammatory bowel disease. TCRdb re-called the 5' RACE reads; one entry per CDR3 protein, DNA not given. Recorded for this sample: about 210,000 distinct CDR3 sequences. The CDR3 spans 15 residues. Germline assignment: CDR1 SNHLY and CDR2 FYNNEI. Sequenced sample: blood. J is TRBJ1-1 and V is TRBV2; the TRBD1 assignment by TCRdb is unverifiable without DNA. This sequence originates from a human donor with ulcerative colitis or Crohn's disease, or a healthy co-twin of an affected twin (not recorded which). The chain's CDR3 is CASSDSRGGNAEAFF.